A single sample gave rise to the 24 T cell receptor beta chains below, sequenced in a study of shared clonotypes between healthy human individuals. Method: immunoSEQ multiplex PCR; TCRdb's copy keeps in-frame clones and lacks some. The profile shows about 980,000 clones, 76% of them singletons. The specimen was memory CD4+ T cells sorted from blood. The subset is: CD45RA-negative fraction. These receptors were collected from a man in his late teens or twenties in good health.

This chain joins TRBV7-3 and TRBJ1-6, with D possibly TRBD1 on 5 matching bases. Between the trimmed V and J ends, which lost 4 bases and 8 bases, there was a span of 12 bases. The CDR3 has 14 residues. CDR1 is SGHTA, CDR2 FQGTGA, per germline. The CDR3 DNA reads TGTGCCAGCAGCTGGGGGAATAGGGATTCACCCCTCCACTTT. Translated: CASSWGNRDSPLHF.

This clone appeared a few times. The genes are TRBV25-1 and TRBJ2-7, with 8 nucleotides matching TRBD2. The germline CDR1 and CDR2 sequences are MGHDK and SYGVNS. CDR3 size: 13 residues. Trimming took 5 bases from V and 3 from J; bases not matched to a gene: 3. The CDR3 nucleotides read TGTGCCAGCAGTAGCGGGAGTCTCTACGAGCAGTACTTC. Amino acids: CASSSGSLYEQYF.

The chain employs TRBV4-3 and TRBJ2-1, with D perhaps TRBD2 (5 bases). V gave up 7 bases and J gave up 6 bases, with 10 bases separating them. Germline assignment: CDR1 LGHNA and CDR2 YSLEER. The length of the CDR3 is 12 residues. The chain's CDR3 is CASIWSGNEQFF. The CDR3 DNA is TGCGCCAGCATTTGGAGCGGCAATGAGCAGTTCTTC.

V and J are TRBV6-1 and TRBJ1-2; tentative D call: TRBD1 (5 bases). Germline values: CDR1 MNHNS, CDR2 SASEGT. The V and J ends lost 2 bases and 6 bases respectively, with 13 bases between them. This CDR3 is 14 amino acids long. The CDR3 is CASSESGRANGYTF. CDR3 DNA sequence: TGTGCCAGCAGTGAATCGGGCAGGGCTAATGGCTACACCTTC.

V and J are TRBV2 and TRBJ1-3; D uncertain. Germline CDR1 SNHLY, CDR2 FYNNEI. Between the trimmed V and J ends, which lost 9 bases and 0 bases, there was a span of 15 bases. The CDR3 contains 15 residues. CDR3 sequence: CASSLRALSGNTIYF. Here the CDR3 DNA reads TGTGCCAGTTCGCTTAGGGCCCTCTCTGGAAACACCATATATTTT.

This clone was seen a few times. Within the sample, other DNA sequences also encode this same CDR3. The chain employs TRBV6-4 and TRBJ2-3; 11 nucleotides agree with TRBD2. Germline-derived CDR1 and CDR2 are MRHNA and SNTAGT. V was clipped by 5 bases and J by 0 bases; unmatched bases: 1. There are 15 residues in the CDR3. The CDR3 DNA follows: TGTGCCAGCAGTTTAGCGGGGGGGAGCACAGATACGCAGTATTTT. It is translated as CASSLAGGSTDTQYF.

The chain has TRBV2 and TRBJ2-7; 8 nucleotides line up with TRBD1. V lost 6 bases and J lost 2; bases outside the gene matches: 6. This CDR3 spans 14 amino acids. Germline V CDR1 and CDR2: SNHLY, FYNNEI. The CDR3 DNA sequence: TGTGCCAGCAGCCGGACAGGGCCTCCCTACGAGCAGTACTTC. It is translated as CASSRTGPPYEQYF.

The chain is built from TRBV5-4 and TRBJ1-6; D unresolved. Germline V CDR1 and CDR2: SGHNT, YYREEE (reference sequence). The CDR3 is 12 amino acids. Trimming shortened V by 5 bases and J by 7 bases, and 7 bases separated the two germline ends. CDR3 amino acids: CASSTQNSPLHF. CDR3 nucleotides: TGTGCCAGCAGTACACAGAATTCACCCCTCCACTTT.

The chain joins TRBV4-1 to TRBJ1-4; 9 bases are a match to TRBD1. From germline, CDR1 is MGHRA and CDR2 YSYEKL. CDR3 length: 15 residues. Germline trimming cut 1 base from V and 6 bases from J; bases unmatched to any gene: 3. The CDR3 region is CASSQAGTGYEKLFF. CDR3 nucleotides: TGCGCCAGCAGCCAAGCCGGGACAGGGTATGAAAAACTGTTTTTT.

The chain combines TRBV9 with TRBJ2-6, with D uncertain. The CDR3 runs 13 residues. Germline V gene lookup returns CDR1 SGDLS and CDR2 YYNGEE. With 5 bases removed from V and 0 bases from J, the gap between germline ends came to 3 bases. This CDR3 reads CASRDSGANVLTF. CDR3 nucleotide sequence: TGTGCCAGCAGGGACTCTGGGGCCAACGTCCTGACTTTC.

The CDR3 is CASSPTSGRPETQYF. Written as DNA, the CDR3 is TGTGCCAGCAGCCCGACTAGCGGGAGGCCAGAGACCCAGTACTTC. V gene TRBV5-4 combines with J gene TRBJ2-5; 13 nucleotides match TRBD2. Germline-derived CDR1 and CDR2 are SGHNT and YYREEE (reference sequence). Trimming removed 4 bases from V and 4 bases from J; junction bases left unmatched: 4. The CDR3 totals 15 residues.

This clone was observed at least ten times. V gene TRBV4-1 combines with J gene TRBJ2-2, with 9 bases aligning to TRBD2. CDR1 and CDR2 from the germline V gene are MGHRA and YSYEKL. This CDR3 has 16 amino acids. With V trimmed by 3 bases and J by 6 bases, 8 bases remained unmatched. CDR3 DNA sequence: TGCGCCAGCAGCCAGCCTTGGACTAGCGCCCCCGGGGAGCTGTTTTTT. As protein: CASSQPWTSAPGELFF.

The chain recombines TRBV30 with TRBJ2-5, with D perhaps matching TRBD1 (5 bases). The V end was cut by 2 bases, the J end by 2 bases, with 9 bases between. The V gene's germline CDR1 is GTSNPN and CDR2 SVGIG (reference sequence). The CDR3 spans 13 residues. CDR3 in amino acids: CAWSRGEQETQYF. In DNA form, the CDR3 reads TGTGCCTGGAGTAGGGGCGAACAAGAGACCCAGTACTTC.

The V and J genes are TRBV30 and TRBJ2-2; possibly TRBD1 for D (6 bases). The CDR3 is 11 amino acids. Trimming shortened V by 0 bases and J by 15 bases, and 11 bases separated the two germline ends. CDR1 and CDR2 (germline): GTSNPN, SVGIG (reference sequence). The CDR3, as DNA: TGTGCCTGGAGTGTTACAGGGTGGATGTTTTTT. This translates into CAWSVTGWMFF.

The V call is TRBV6-5, the J call TRBJ2-7; 7 bases line up with TRBD1. Trimming at V came to 6 bases and at J to 3 bases, leaving 11 bases not matched to a gene. This CDR3 has 15 amino acids. Germline V gene sequence: CDR1 MNHEY, CDR2 SVGAGI. The CDR3 DNA is TGTGCCAGCAGCTCGACAGGGAACGTGGACTACGAGCAGTACTTC. It yields the protein CASSSTGNVDYEQYF.

J is TRBJ1-4 and V is TRBV7-9, with 10 bases matching TRBD1. This CDR3 has 16 amino acids. V lost 7 bases and J lost 3; bases outside the gene matches: 8. CDR1 SEHNR and CDR2 FQNEAQ come from the germline V gene (reference sequence). The CDR3 loop is CASTSGQGFPNEKLFF. CDR3 coding DNA: TGTGCCAGCACCTCGGGACAGGGGTTTCCTAATGAAAAACTGTTTTTT.

Here the CDR3 DNA reads TGTGCCAGCAGCGTACCCGGGCCCAGACAGTATTTT. This encodes CASSVPGPRQYF. The J gene is TRBJ2-3, the V gene TRBV9, with D uncertain. The CDR3 is made up of 12 amino acids. Per germline, CDR1 SGDLS and CDR2 YYNGEE. The V end was cut by 1 base, the J end by 12 bases, with 12 bases between.

This chain uses TRBV2 with TRBJ2-3; the match to TRBD1 covers 10 bases. Per the germline V gene, CDR1 is SNHLY and CDR2 is FYNNEI. V dropped 6 bases and J dropped 6; count of bases not matched to a gene: 6. The length of the CDR3 is 14 residues. The CDR3 protein is CASRRDRGPDTQYF. The CDR3, as DNA: TGTGCCAGCAGACGGGACAGGGGCCCGGATACGCAGTATTTT.

This sequence joins TRBV27 and TRBJ2-7; 7 bases are a match to TRBD1. CDR3 length: 16 residues. After removal of 2 bases from V and 5 bases from J, the junction contained 12 bases not matched to a gene. The germline gives CDR1 MNHEY, CDR2 SMNVEV (reference sequence). CDR3 nucleotides: TGTGCCAGCAGTTTAACCCTAAGGGGGCGACTCGACGAGCAGTACTTC. Protein product: CASSLTLRGRLDEQYF.

In this sample, this clone turned up a few times. The gene calls are TRBV19 and TRBJ2-4, with D perhaps matching TRBD2 (6 bases). The CDR3 totals 14 residues. CDR1 and CDR2 (germline): LNHDA, SQIVND (reference sequence). Trimming removed 7 bases from V and 0 bases from J, with 10 bases in between. The CDR3 bases are TGTGCCAGTAAGGCTAGCGAAGCCAAAAACATTCAGTACTTC. This codes for CASKASEAKNIQYF.

This sequence joins TRBV5-1 and TRBJ1-3, with D uncertain. V lost 4 bases, J lost 0 bases, and 5 bases lay in between. This CDR3 is 13 amino acids long. CDR1 is SGHRS and CDR2 is YFSETQ in the germline V gene. As DNA, the CDR3 is TGCGCCAGCAGCGATAACTCTGGAAACACCATATATTTT. It translates to CASSDNSGNTIYF. Looking up the rest from reference TRBV5-1 and TRBJ1-3 gives the full variable domain: KAGVTQTPRYLIKTRGQQVTLSCSPISGHRSVSWYQQTPGQGLQFLFEYFSETQRNKGNFPGRFSGRQFSNSRSEMNVSTLELGDSALYLCASSDNSGNTIYFGEGSWLTVV.

There are a few counts of this clone. This chain connects TRBV25-1 to TRBJ2-5, with D possibly TRBD1 on 6 matching bases. The J call is doubtful: the DNA matches TRBJ2-7 better. Germline V gives CDR1 MGHDK, CDR2 SYGVNS. The CDR3 extends over 11 amino acids. CDR3 in amino acids: CASSRGFEQYF. Written as DNA, the CDR3 is TGTGCCAGCAGTAGGGGGTTCGAGCAGTACTTC.

The V and J genes are TRBV6-5 and TRBJ2-7; D is undetermined. V was shortened by 7 bases and J by 4 bases, with 11 bases between the two germline ends. Germline-derived CDR1 and CDR2 are MNHEY and SVGAGI. The CDR3 contains 12 residues. The DNA for the CDR3 is TGTGCCAGCATGTCGGCGGTATACGAGCAGTACTTC. Protein product: CASMSAVYEQYF.

The rearrangement links TRBV10-3 to TRBJ1-2; D gene unclear. The V gene lost 4 bases and the J gene lost 6 bases, with 12 bases spanning the gap. The V gene's germline CDR1 is ENHRY and CDR2 SYGVKD. The CDR3 is 13 residues long. The CDR3 DNA reads as TGTGCCATCAGTGCCGGGAAGGGCCATGGCTACACCTTC. This gives the protein CAISAGKGHGYTF.